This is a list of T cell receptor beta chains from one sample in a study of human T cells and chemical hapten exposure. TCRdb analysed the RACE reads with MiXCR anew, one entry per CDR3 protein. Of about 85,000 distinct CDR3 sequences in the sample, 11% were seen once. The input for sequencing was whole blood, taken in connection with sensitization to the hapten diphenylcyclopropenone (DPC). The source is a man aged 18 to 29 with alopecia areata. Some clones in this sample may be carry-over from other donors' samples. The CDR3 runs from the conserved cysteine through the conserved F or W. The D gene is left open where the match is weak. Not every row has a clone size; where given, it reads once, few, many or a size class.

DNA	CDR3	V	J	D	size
TGTGCCAGCAGCCCGGACAGGCGGCGGATGAACACTGAAGCTTTCTTT	CASSPDRRRMNTEAFF	TRBV7-2	TRBJ1-1	TRBD1	many
TGTGCCAGCAGCTTCAACGGACAGGACTTACCCGGGGAGCTGTTTTTT	CASSFNGQDLPGELFF	TRBV7-2	TRBJ2-2	TRBD1	NA
TGCGCCAGCAGCCGGACAGGGAACTCCTACAATGAGCAGTTCTTC	CASSRTGNSYNEQFF	TRBV4-3	TRBJ2-1	TRBD1	NA
TGTGCCAGCAGCTTAGGTGGGACAGGGGGCGCGAAGGGCAATCAGCCCCAGCATTTT	CASSLGGTGGAKGNQPQHF	TRBV7-2	TRBJ1-5	TRBD1	few
TGCGCCAGCAGCATAGGCCGACAGGCTCTCGAGCAGTACTTC	CASSIGRQALEQYF	TRBV5-1	TRBJ2-7	NA	few
TGCAGTGCACCCCTCCGAGGCTTTGACACCATATATTTT	CSAPLRGFDTIYF	TRBV20-1	TRBJ1-3	NA	many
TGTGCCAGCTCACTGACCTGGGACAGGGGTAGGACCTACGAGCAGTACTTC	CASSLTWDRGRTYEQYF	TRBV18	TRBJ2-7	TRBD1	many
TGTGCCAGCAGTTACGCAGGGTTCGGCTACGAGCAGTACTTC	CASSYAGFGYEQYF	TRBV6-2/TRBV6-3	TRBJ2-7	NA	many
TGTGCCAGCAAAACTGTCTCTGGAAACACCATATATTTT	CASKTVSGNTIYF	TRBV27	TRBJ1-3	NA	few
TGTGCCAGCAGTACCGGGGGCGGTACAGAGGACGGCTACACCTTC	CASSTGGGTEDGYTF	TRBV28	TRBJ1-2	NA	few
TGTGCCAGCAGCTCCCGAGGTGGTAATGAGCAGTTCTTC	CASSSRGGNEQFF	TRBV7-2	TRBJ2-1	NA	many
TGCGCCAGCAGCCCTGGGGCTAACTATGGCTACACCTTC	CASSPGANYGYTF	TRBV5-1	TRBJ1-2	NA	NA
TGTGCCAGCAGCCCAGAAGGTTGGCTACCGACAGAGACCCAGTACTTC	CASSPEGWLPTETQYF	TRBV9	TRBJ2-5	NA	NA
TGTGCCAGCTCACCACTCCGGGACCTTAACTATGGCTACACCTTC	CASSPLRDLNYGYTF	TRBV18	TRBJ1-2	NA	many
TGTGCCATCAGTGAGTCATCCATGGCAGGGGGAAGATATGGCTACACCTTC	CAISESSMAGGRYGYTF	TRBV10-3	TRBJ1-2	TRBD1	many
TGTGCCAGCAGCTTAGCGCTAGCGGGGAACAATGAGCAGTTCTTC	CASSLALAGNNEQFF	TRBV7-8	TRBJ2-1	TRBD2	many
TGTGCCAGCAGTTTATCCGACCACAGGAGATACGAGCAGTACTTC	CASSLSDHRRYEQYF	TRBV27	TRBJ2-7	NA	many
TGTGCCAGTAGCACTACCACCGGGACAGGGGATGGCTACACCTTC	CASSTTTGTGDGYTF	TRBV19	TRBJ1-2	TRBD1	NA
TGTGCCAGCAGCTTAACCGGGGCCCTCGATGAAAAACTGTTTTTT	CASSLTGALDEKLFF	TRBV7-3	TRBJ1-4	NA	many
TGTGCCAGCGGACTCAGGGGCTATAATTCACCCCTCCACTTT	CASGLRGYNSPLHF	TRBV6-5	TRBJ1-6	NA	NA
TGTGCCAGCAGTGACCGAGGCGGGGGGTCATACAATGAGCAGTTCTTC	CASSDRGGGSYNEQFF	TRBV2	TRBJ2-1	TRBD2	NA
TGTGCCAGCATTGACACACGCACAGATACGCAGTATTTT	CASIDTRTDTQYF	TRBV28	TRBJ2-3	NA	NA
TGTGCCAGCAGAGGAGCTAGCGGGCTTAATGAGCAGTTCTTC	CASRGASGLNEQFF	TRBV11-2	TRBJ2-1	TRBD2	many
TGCAGCGTTCGGGACAGTCACACCGGGGAGCTGTTTTTT	CSVRDSHTGELFF	TRBV29-1	TRBJ2-2	TRBD1	many
TGTGCCAGCAGCCTCGAACGGAACTATGGCTACACCTTC	CASSLERNYGYTF	TRBV3-1	TRBJ1-2	NA	NA
TGTGCCAGCGGGTCTGCTGAACTAGCGGGGTACCAAGAGACCCAGTACTTC	CASGSAELAGYQETQYF	TRBV6-2/TRBV6-3	TRBJ2-5	TRBD2	few
TGCGCCAGCAGCCTGGGACTCATCACAGATACGCAGTATTTT	CASSLGLITDTQYF	TRBV5-1	TRBJ2-3	NA	many
TGTGCCAGCAGCGCCCTCCGACAGACACAAGAGACCCAGTACTTC	CASSALRQTQETQYF	TRBV28	TRBJ2-5	NA	NA
TGTGCCAGCAGGCGACTTGGCACTGAAGCTTTCTTT	CASRRLGTEAFF	TRBV7-9	TRBJ1-1	NA	few
TGTGCCAGCAGCTCAAACGGGGAGGGGGCGCATCTACCAACTAATGAAAAACTGTTTTTT	CASSSNGEGAHLPTNEKLFF	TRBV7-9	TRBJ1-4	TRBD1	few
TGTGCCAGCAACCTAGATGAACACGGGGAGCTGTTTTTT	CASNLDEHGELFF	TRBV7-9	TRBJ2-2	NA	few
TGTGCCAGCAGCGGGACGGAACAAGAGACCCAGTACTTC	CASSGTEQETQYF	TRBV9	TRBJ2-5	NA	NA
TGCGCCAGCAGGAACAGGGGTTCCCTGGAGACCCAGTACTTC	CASRNRGSLETQYF	TRBV10-2	TRBJ2-5	TRBD1	few
TGTGCCAGCAGTTTAGGAGCTTTTTCCGGTGGGGATACGCAGTATTTT	CASSLGAFSGGDTQYF	TRBV12-3/TRBV12-4	TRBJ2-3	NA	NA
TGTGCCAGCAGCCCGGTCCCAGGACAGGGGGCGGATGAGCAGTTCTTC	CASSPVPGQGADEQFF	TRBV11-3	TRBJ2-1	TRBD1	NA
TGTGCCAGCAGCTTATACTGGGGGACACGAGGAGGGGAGACCCAGCACTTC	CASSLYWGTRGGETQHF	TRBV7-2	TRBJ2-5	NA	NA
TGTGCCAGCACCCTCCTTACAGGGGGATCACCCCTCCACTTT	CASTLLTGGSPLHF	TRBV6-6	TRBJ1-6	TRBD1	many
TGCGCCAGCAGCTCGGACGTCGGGGGACTGTTTTTT	CASSSDVGGLFF	TRBV5-1	TRBJ1-4	NA	NA
TGTGCCAGCAGCAGGGACAGCTCCTACAATGAGCAGTTCTTC	CASSRDSSYNEQFF	TRBV6-4	TRBJ2-1	TRBD1	few
TGTGCCAGCAGCGGCGGGACACCAACTGAAAAACTGTTTTTT	CASSGGTPTEKLFF	TRBV9	TRBJ1-4	NA	NA
TGCAGCGTCGCAAAATCTAACAGGGGTTGGGAACAAGAGACCCAGTACTTC	CSVAKSNRGWEQETQYF	TRBV29-1	TRBJ2-5	TRBD1	NA